The rows below give T cell receptor beta chains drawn from one sample of a study of T cells in Graves' hyperthyroidism and ophthalmopathy. TCRdb re-called the multiplex PCR reads with MiXCR, one entry per CDR3 protein. The sample consists of hundreds of thousands of distinct CDR3 sequences, around 42% of them appearing once. The sequencing sample was made of peripheral blood or thyroid tissue (not recorded which). These receptors all come from a woman between 18 and 30 years old with Graves' hyperthyroidism. The CDR3 runs from the conserved cysteine through the conserved F or W. The D gene is left open where the match is weak. Clone size is stated in some rows and not others, as once, few, many or a class when expanded.

d_gene: TRBD1
j_gene: TRBJ2-6
abundance: few
v_gene: TRBV15
CDR3nt: TGTGCCACCAGCGGACACGGACAGGGGGCTGGGGCCAACGTCCTGACTTTC
CDR3aa: CATSGHGQGAGANVLTF

d_gene: NA
j_gene: TRBJ1-1
abundance: few
v_gene: TRBV27
CDR3nt: TGTGCCAGCAGTAGGTCAGGGAGCGAAGCTTTCTTT
CDR3aa: CASSRSGSEAFF

d_gene: NA
j_gene: TRBJ2-7
abundance: NA
v_gene: TRBV7-3
CDR3nt: TGTGCCAGCAGTAGGTCCCCCTCCTACGAGCAGTACTTC
CDR3aa: CASSRSPSYEQYF

d_gene: TRBD2
j_gene: TRBJ2-7
abundance: NA
v_gene: TRBV7-6
CDR3nt: TGTGCCAGCAGCTTTCATCTGCGGGAGGGCCCCCCCTACGAGCAGTACTTC
CDR3aa: CASSFHLREGPPYEQYF

d_gene: NA
j_gene: TRBJ2-7
abundance: NA
v_gene: TRBV7-9
CDR3nt: TGTGCCAGCAGCCCGTCCAAGGGACTCATCTACGAGCAGTACTTC
CDR3aa: CASSPSKGLIYEQYF

d_gene: NA
j_gene: TRBJ2-6
abundance: NA
v_gene: TRBV7-2
CDR3nt: TGTGCCAGCAGCTTAGTCGACAGGGCCAACGTCCTGACTTTC
CDR3aa: CASSLVDRANVLTF

d_gene: TRBD2
j_gene: TRBJ2-7
abundance: many
v_gene: TRBV29-1
CDR3nt: TGCAGCGTTGCTTCGGGACTAGCGGGAGTTGACGAGCAGTACTTC
CDR3aa: CSVASGLAGVDEQYF

d_gene: TRBD2
j_gene: TRBJ2-7
abundance: NA
v_gene: TRBV25-1
CDR3nt: TGTGCCAGCACCTCCAGGACCAGCGGGAGGATCTACGAGCAGTACTTC
CDR3aa: CASTSRTSGRIYEQYF

d_gene: NA
j_gene: TRBJ1-5
abundance: NA
v_gene: TRBV5-5
CDR3nt: TGTGCCAGCAGCTTGGAGTCAGGGAGCCCCAATCAGCCCCAGCATTTT
CDR3aa: CASSLESGSPNQPQHF

d_gene: NA
j_gene: TRBJ2-7
abundance: NA
v_gene: TRBV7-9
CDR3nt: TGTGCCAGCAGTTTCTCACAGGTGGCCTACGAGCAGTACTTC
CDR3aa: CASSFSQVAYEQYF

d_gene: NA
j_gene: TRBJ1-6
abundance: NA
v_gene: TRBV2
CDR3nt: TGTGCCAGCAGTGAAGGGTTTTCAGGCTCACCCCTCCACTTT
CDR3aa: CASSEGFSGSPLHF

d_gene: TRBD2
j_gene: TRBJ2-3
abundance: NA
v_gene: TRBV7-6
CDR3nt: TGTGCCAGCAGCTCTCCCGGGACTAGCGGCACAGATACGCAGTATTTT
CDR3aa: CASSSPGTSGTDTQYF

d_gene: TRBD1
j_gene: TRBJ1-1
abundance: NA
v_gene: TRBV9
CDR3nt: TGTGCCAGCAGCCACGGGACAGCCAGTGAAGCTTTCTTT
CDR3aa: CASSHGTASEAFF

d_gene: NA
j_gene: TRBJ1-5
abundance: NA
v_gene: TRBV29-1
CDR3nt: TGCAGCGTTGACGCACAGGGTCAGCCCCAGCATTTT
CDR3aa: CSVDAQGQPQHF

d_gene: NA
j_gene: TRBJ2-5
abundance: few
v_gene: TRBV20-1
CDR3nt: TGCAGTGCTCTTCGACGCCTCCAGGGTAAAGAGACCCAGTACTTC
CDR3aa: CSALRRLQGKETQYF

d_gene: NA
j_gene: TRBJ2-2
abundance: many
v_gene: TRBV29-1
CDR3nt: TGCAGCGCGTACAGGGACGCCGGGGAGCTGTTTTTT
CDR3aa: CSAYRDAGELFF

d_gene: TRBD1
j_gene: TRBJ2-7
abundance: NA
v_gene: TRBV7-2
CDR3nt: TGTGCCAGCAGCTTAGAGGCAGGGGGCCCCCGTGGTTACGAGCAGTACTTC
CDR3aa: CASSLEAGGPRGYEQYF

d_gene: TRBD1
j_gene: TRBJ1-1
abundance: NA
v_gene: TRBV20-1
CDR3nt: TGCAGTGCGAAGGGGGCGCGGAACACTGAAGCTTTCTTT
CDR3aa: CSAKGARNTEAFF

d_gene: TRBD1
j_gene: TRBJ1-3
abundance: many
v_gene: TRBV2
CDR3nt: TGTGCCAGCAGAACCGGGACAGAAGGGAACACCATATATTTT
CDR3aa: CASRTGTEGNTIYF

d_gene: NA
j_gene: TRBJ2-5
abundance: NA
v_gene: TRBV20-1
CDR3nt: TGCAGTGCTAGAGATCCTGACAGGCGAATAAATGAGCAGTACTTC
CDR3aa: CSARDPDRRINEQYF

d_gene: NA
j_gene: TRBJ2-5
abundance: once
v_gene: TRBV9
CDR3nt: TGTGCCAGCAGCCCTGGTCAGGGGATCGGCCAAGAGACCCAGTACTTC
CDR3aa: CASSPGQGIGQETQYF

d_gene: NA
j_gene: TRBJ2-7
abundance: NA
v_gene: TRBV6-1
CDR3nt: TGTGCCAGCCGCCCCGAGGGGCGGTACGAGCAGTACTTC
CDR3aa: CASRPEGRYEQYF

d_gene: TRBD1
j_gene: TRBJ1-2
abundance: NA
v_gene: TRBV7-9
CDR3nt: TGTGCCAGCAGCGTTGCGGGCATCACAGGGGGCACACGGGACGGCTACACCTTC
CDR3aa: CASSVAGITGGTRDGYTF

d_gene: NA
j_gene: TRBJ2-7
abundance: NA
v_gene: TRBV19
CDR3nt: TGTGCCAGTAGTGACCCGGGACACCCCCGGCCCTACGAGCAGTACTTC
CDR3aa: CASSDPGHPRPYEQYF

d_gene: NA
j_gene: TRBJ2-2
abundance: NA
v_gene: TRBV7-6
CDR3nt: TGTGCCAGCAGCACGTCCTACGGCCAGGGGGGGAACACCGGGGAGCTGTTTTTT
CDR3aa: CASSTSYGQGGNTGELFF

d_gene: TRBD1
j_gene: TRBJ2-5
abundance: NA
v_gene: TRBV7-3
CDR3nt: TGTGCCAGCAGCAGATCAACAGGGGCAGAGACCCAGTACTTC
CDR3aa: CASSRSTGAETQYF

d_gene: NA
j_gene: TRBJ2-7
abundance: many
v_gene: TRBV20-1
CDR3nt: TGCAGTGCTAGAGTAGGGCTCTACGAGCAGTACTTC
CDR3aa: CSARVGLYEQYF

d_gene: NA
j_gene: TRBJ1-1
abundance: NA
v_gene: TRBV6-1
CDR3nt: TGTGCCAGCAGCCCCGTAGGTCCTGAAGCTTTCTTT
CDR3aa: CASSPVGPEAFF

d_gene: TRBD2
j_gene: TRBJ2-7
abundance: NA
v_gene: TRBV15
CDR3nt: TGTGCCACCAGCAGAGACGCCAGCCGAGGACTAGCGGGAGGTGACGGGCAGTACTTC
CDR3aa: CATSRDASRGLAGGDGQYF

d_gene: NA
j_gene: TRBJ1-2
abundance: NA
v_gene: TRBV5-5
CDR3nt: TGTGCCAGCAGCTTGGGGGGAATAAACTATGGCTACACCTTC
CDR3aa: CASSLGGINYGYTF

d_gene: NA
j_gene: TRBJ2-2
abundance: few
v_gene: TRBV7-3
CDR3nt: TGTGCCAGCAACCTAGTGAACACCGGGGAGCTGTTTTTT
CDR3aa: CASNLVNTGELFF

d_gene: TRBD2
j_gene: TRBJ2-7
abundance: NA
v_gene: TRBV19
CDR3nt: TGTGCCAGTAAAGCGGGGCCTTACGAGCAGTACTTC
CDR3aa: CASKAGPYEQYF

d_gene: TRBD1
j_gene: TRBJ1-6
abundance: few
v_gene: TRBV2
CDR3nt: TGTGCCAGCAACCCAGGGACAGGGGGTTCACCCCTCCACTTT
CDR3aa: CASNPGTGGSPLHF

d_gene: NA
j_gene: TRBJ1-1
abundance: few
v_gene: TRBV11-2
CDR3nt: TGTGCCAGCAGCTTAGGCACAAAGACGAACACTGAAGCTTTCTTT
CDR3aa: CASSLGTKTNTEAFF

d_gene: TRBD1
j_gene: TRBJ1-3
abundance: NA
v_gene: TRBV20-1
CDR3nt: TGCAGTGCTAGCGCGGGACAGGGCTCTGGAAACACCATATATTTT
CDR3aa: CSASAGQGSGNTIYF